The 20 T cell receptor beta chains reported below all come from one sample, sequenced in a study of graft-versus-host responses after intestinal transplantation (dated by TCRdb to about 2021). Libraries came from the immunoSEQ multiplex PCR assay. What TCRdb holds here is the immuneACCESS table cut down to in-frame rearrangements. Part of the clones is not present; checked against another copy, under half of the missing clones reflect an unresolved V gene, and the others are unexplained. The sample includes approximately 100,000 clones, with roughly 82% observed a single time. In total, the top ten clones hold over 1.3% of the sample. The starting material was PBMCs, obtained 255 days after intestinal transplant. The receptors here all came from a human patient who received an intestinal transplant, so some T cells may come from the graft donor.

The chain employs TRBV28 and TRBJ1-2; no clear D gene. V was pared by 3 bases and J by 4 bases, with 9 bases between. The CDR3 runs 13 residues. Germline V gene sequence: CDR1 MDHEN, CDR2 SYDVKM. CDR3 coding DNA: TGTGCCAGCAGTTTCGGACTGATCTATGGCTACACCTTC. It translates to CASSFGLIYGYTF.

This chain uses TRBV27 with TRBJ1-5, with D perhaps matching TRBD1 (5 bases). Germline CDR1 MNHEY, CDR2 SMNVEV (reference sequence). This CDR3 spans 15 amino acids. Trimming stripped 2 bases from V and 4 bases from J, with 12 bases between. The CDR3 spells CASSLSPGVNQPQHF. As DNA, the CDR3 is TGTGCCAGCAGTTTAAGTCCGGGGGTTAATCAGCCCCAGCATTTT.

This chain connects TRBV28 to TRBJ2-3, with TRBD2 as a possible D gene (5 bases). In germline, CDR1 is MDHEN, CDR2 SYDVKM. Trimming left V 4 bases short and J 2 bases short, with 13 bases between. This CDR3 spans 15 amino acids. The DNA of the CDR3 is TGTGCCAGCAGTTCTGTTCGGGGTTTCACAGATACGCAGTATTTT. It is translated as CASSSVRGFTDTQYF.

The chain is built from TRBV6-5 and TRBJ2-7, with TRBD1 identical over 9 bases. With V trimmed by 4 bases and J by 1 base, 2 bases remained unmatched. Germline V gene data show CDR1 as MNHEY and CDR2 as SVGAGI. This CDR3 has 14 residues. CDR3 in DNA: TGTGCCAGCAGTTCGACAGGGGGTTCCTACGAGCAGTACTTC. Translation gives CASSSTGGSYEQYF.

This clone was observed once. V is TRBV10-3 and J is TRBJ1-1, with D unresolved. There are 11 residues in the CDR3. V lost 7 bases to trimming and J lost 5 bases, with 8 bases between them. Germline lookup yields CDR1 ENHRY and CDR2 SYGVKD. The CDR3 region has the DNA TGTGCCATCAAAACAGAGACTGAAGCTTTCTTT. It yields the protein CAIKTETEAFF.

The chain employs TRBV27 and TRBJ1-5; TRBD1 is a possible D gene (5 bases). Germline CDR1 reads MNHEY; CDR2 reads SMNVEV (reference sequence). The CDR3 loop spans 12 amino acids. V was cut by 9 bases and J by 4 bases, with 10 bases left in between. CDR3 region: CASKTVNQPQHF. CDR3 bases: TGTGCCAGTAAGACAGTTAATCAGCCCCAGCATTTT.

A word on this clone: Within the sample, other DNA sequences also encode this same CDR3. This chain joins TRBV5-5 and TRBJ2-7; D gene unclear. The germline V gene has CDR1 SGHKS and CDR2 YYEKEE (reference sequence). The germline V and J ends were trimmed by 0 bases and 3 bases, with 4 bases remaining between them. There are 12 residues in the CDR3. CDR3: CASSLGGYEQYF. Written as DNA, the CDR3 is TGTGCCAGCAGCTTGGGGGGCTACGAGCAGTACTTC.

This clone showed up just once. The V call is TRBV13, the J call TRBJ2-7, with 9 bases identical to TRBD1. There are 18 residues in the CDR3. In germline, CDR1 is PRHDT, CDR2 FYEKMQ (reference sequence). J was trimmed by 5 bases and V by 6 bases; bases with no gene match: 20. The CDR3 is CASRPEGQGSLRKNEQYF. CDR3 nucleotides: TGTGCCAGCAGGCCGGAGGGACAGGGATCACTTCGGAAGAACGAGCAGTACTTC.

This chain joins TRBV29-1 and TRBJ1-4; D possibly corresponds to TRBD1 (5 bases). V shed 7 bases and J shed 8 bases, with 17 bases lying between them. The CDR3 has 13 residues. The germline CDR1 and CDR2 sequences are SQVTM and ANQGSEA. For the CDR3, the DNA is TGCAGCGCGCACGGAGTCGAGGGGGAAAAACTGTTTTTT. Its translation: CSAHGVEGEKLFF.

The sample holds one count of this clone. This chain's CDR3 is CASSQRASPNEKLFF. The CDR3 DNA follows: TGCGCCAGCAGCCAACGGGCCAGCCCAAATGAAAAACTGTTTTTT. The chain combines TRBV4-1 with TRBJ1-4; D is unclear. The V and J ends lost 2 bases and 5 bases respectively, with 12 bases between them. This CDR3 comprises 15 residues. The germline V gene encodes CDR1 MGHRA and CDR2 YSYEKL.

The rearrangement uses TRBV5-6 and TRBJ2-5, with a possible D match to TRBD1 (5 bases). CDR3 length: 13 amino acids. CDR1 and CDR2 from the germline V gene are SGHDT and YYEEEE. V was cut by 3 bases and J by 1 base, with 7 bases left in between. CDR3: CASSSTVQETQYF. The CDR3 DNA reads TGTGCCAGCAGCTCGACAGTCCAAGAGACCCAGTACTTC.

The chain employs TRBV7-9 and TRBJ2-1; the D call may be TRBD1 or TRBD2 (7 bases each). Trimming removed 4 bases at V and 4 bases at J, with 17 bases between. The CDR3 contains 16 residues. CDR1 is SEHNR, CDR2 FQNEAQ, per germline (reference sequence). CDR3 protein: CASSSTRQGGYNEQFF. The CDR3 DNA is TGTGCCAGCAGCTCCACTCGACAGGGAGGGTACAATGAGCAGTTCTTC.

This sequence joins TRBV6-5 and TRBJ1-2; no clear D. The germline V and J ends were trimmed by 4 bases and 0 bases, with 12 bases remaining between them. Germline values: CDR1 MNHEY, CDR2 SVGAGI. The CDR3 extends over 15 amino acids. The CDR3 spells CASSLRPYPNYGYTF. For the CDR3, the DNA is TGTGCCAGCAGTTTACGGCCCTATCCTAACTATGGCTACACCTTC.

This chain links TRBV20-1 with TRBJ1-1; D is possibly TRBD1 (5 bases). The length of the CDR3 is 10 residues. V dropped 3 bases and J dropped 9 bases, with 8 bases sitting between them. Germline lookup yields CDR1 DFQATT and CDR2 SNEGSKA (reference sequence). The DNA of the CDR3 is TGCAGTGCTAGTTCAGGGAAAGCTTTCTTT. Translating gives CSASSGKAFF.

The chain couples TRBV30 to TRBJ2-1; TRBD2 aligns across 13 bases. The CDR3 has 16 residues. CDR1 and CDR2 from the germline V gene are GTSNPN and SVGIG (reference sequence). V gave up 3 bases and J gave up 1 base; unmatched junction bases: 3. CDR3 nucleotides: TGTGCCTGGAGGACTAGCGGGGGGCCGTCCTACAATGAGCAGTTCTTC. Its protein product is CAWRTSGGPSYNEQFF.

This sequence joins TRBV20-1 and TRBJ2-5; D gene unclear. With 3 bases removed from V and 2 bases from J, the gap between germline ends came to 1 base. CDR1 is DFQATT and CDR2 is SNEGSKA in the germline V gene (reference sequence). CDR3 size: 10 residues. The CDR3 region is CSARQETQYF. In DNA form, the CDR3 reads TGCAGTGCTAGGCAAGAGACCCAGTACTTC.

The J gene is TRBJ1-1, the V gene TRBV5-4, with D perhaps TRBD1 (6 bases). The CDR3 consists of 14 residues. Germline V gene sequence: CDR1 SGHNT, CDR2 YYREEE (reference sequence). V gave up 2 bases and J gave up 4 bases, with 12 bases separating them. The CDR3 DNA reads as TGTGCCAGCAGCTTTTATGGGGGCGGCACTGAAGCTTTCTTT. Amino acid sequence: CASSFYGGGTEAFF.

The chain is built from TRBV6-1 and TRBJ1-5; D remains unclear. V was pared by 3 bases and J by 0 bases, with 9 bases between. The length of the CDR3 is 15 residues. Germline V CDR1 and CDR2: MNHNS, SASEGT. CDR3 region: CASSEAPYSNQPQHF. The CDR3 nucleotides are TGTGCCAGCAGTGAGGCGCCTTATAGCAATCAGCCCCAGCATTTT.

The V and J genes are TRBV6-5 and TRBJ2-3; 10 nucleotides agree with TRBD1. The CDR3 runs to 13 residues. Germline V gene data show CDR1 as MNHEY and CDR2 as SVGAGI. The ends lost 6 bases at V and 6 bases at J; junction bases unmatched: 3. CDR3 nucleotide sequence: TGTGCCAGCAGAAGACAGGGGGCGGATACGCAGTATTTT. Protein product: CASRRQGADTQYF.

J is TRBJ2-1 and V is TRBV27; 8 nucleotides line up with TRBD1. V dropped 4 bases and J dropped 8; count of bases not matched to a gene: 19. The CDR3 loop spans 18 amino acids. CDR1 and CDR2 from the germline V gene are MNHEY and SMNVEV (reference sequence). The CDR3 DNA reads as TGTGCCAGCAGTTGGGATAGGTTACAGGGGGTAACTGGGTATGAGCAGTTCTTC. Protein product: CASSWDRLQGVTGYEQFF.